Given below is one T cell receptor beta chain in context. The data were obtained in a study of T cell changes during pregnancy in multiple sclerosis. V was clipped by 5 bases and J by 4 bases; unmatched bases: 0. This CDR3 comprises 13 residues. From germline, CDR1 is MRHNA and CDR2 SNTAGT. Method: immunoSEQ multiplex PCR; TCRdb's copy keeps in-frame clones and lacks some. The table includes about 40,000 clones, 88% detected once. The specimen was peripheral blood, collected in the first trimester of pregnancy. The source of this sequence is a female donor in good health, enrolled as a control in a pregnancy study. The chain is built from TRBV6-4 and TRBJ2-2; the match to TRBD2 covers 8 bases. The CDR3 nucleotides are TGTGCCAGCAGTAGCGGGAGCACCGGGGAGCTGTTTTTT. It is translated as CASSSGSTGELFF.